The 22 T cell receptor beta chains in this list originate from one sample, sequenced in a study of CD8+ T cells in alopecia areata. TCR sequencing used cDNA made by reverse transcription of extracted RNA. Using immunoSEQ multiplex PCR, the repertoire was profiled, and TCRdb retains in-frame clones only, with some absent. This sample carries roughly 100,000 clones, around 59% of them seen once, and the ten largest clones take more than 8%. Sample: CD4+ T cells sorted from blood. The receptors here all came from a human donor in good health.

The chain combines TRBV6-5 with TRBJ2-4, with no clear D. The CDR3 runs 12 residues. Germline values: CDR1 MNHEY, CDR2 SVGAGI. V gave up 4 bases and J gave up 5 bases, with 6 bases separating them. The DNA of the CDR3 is TGTGCCAGCAGTTCCTCCCAAAACATTCAGTACTTC. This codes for CASSSSQNIQYF.

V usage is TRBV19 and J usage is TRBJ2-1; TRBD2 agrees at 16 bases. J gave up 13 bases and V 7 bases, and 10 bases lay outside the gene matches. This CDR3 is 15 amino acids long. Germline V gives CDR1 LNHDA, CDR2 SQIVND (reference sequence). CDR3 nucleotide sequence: TGTGCCAGTACTCAAGGGACTAGCGGGGGGGGAAAACAGTTCTTC. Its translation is CASTQGTSGGGKQFF.

CDR3 sequence (DNA): TGCGCCAGCAGCCAAGCTCGGGACAGGGGAGGCTACACCTTC. Its protein is CASSQARDRGGYTF. The chain combines TRBV4-1 with TRBJ1-2, with 10 bases matching TRBD1. V lost 1 base to trimming and J lost 8 bases; unmatched junction nucleotides: 4. CDR1 is MGHRA, CDR2 YSYEKL, per germline. This CDR3 region has 14 residues.

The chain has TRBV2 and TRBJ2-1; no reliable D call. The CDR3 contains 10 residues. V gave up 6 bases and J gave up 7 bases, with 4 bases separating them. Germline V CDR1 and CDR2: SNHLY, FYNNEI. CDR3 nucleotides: TGTGCCAGCAGGGTAAATGAGCAGTTCTTC. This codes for CASRVNEQFF.

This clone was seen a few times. This CDR3 is CASSDGGYMNTEAFF. CDR3 bases: TGTGCCAGCAGTGATGGGGGGTACATGAACACTGAAGCTTTCTTT. This rearrangement joins TRBV2 to TRBJ1-1, with D maybe TRBD1 (5 bases). Germline V gene data show CDR1 as SNHLY and CDR2 as FYNNEI. The CDR3 runs to 15 residues. V was trimmed by 3 bases and J by 0 bases, leaving 11 bases between them. The complete variable domain, with remaining parts taken from reference TRBV2 and TRBJ1-1, reads EPEVTQTPSHQVTQMGQEVILRCVPISNHLYFYWYRQILGQKVEFLVSFYNNEISEKSEIFDDQFSVERPDGSNFTLKIRSTKLEDSAMYFCASSDGGYMNTEAFFGQGTRLTVV.

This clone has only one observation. CDR3 coding DNA: TGTGCCTGGAGCCAAGGCACCTCCTACGAGCAGTACTTC. It codes for CAWSQGTSYEQYF. The chain is built from TRBV30 and TRBJ2-7; D remains ambiguous. Germline CDR1 reads GTSNPN; CDR2 reads SVGIG (reference sequence). The CDR3 extends over 13 amino acids. The ends were cut back, 3 bases at V and 0 bases at J, with 9 bases in the middle.

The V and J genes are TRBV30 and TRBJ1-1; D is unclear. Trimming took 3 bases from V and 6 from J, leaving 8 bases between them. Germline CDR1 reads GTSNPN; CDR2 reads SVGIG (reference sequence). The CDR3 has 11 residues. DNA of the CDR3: TGTGCCTGGAGAAGTGGCCCTGAAGCTTTCTTT. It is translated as CAWRSGPEAFF.

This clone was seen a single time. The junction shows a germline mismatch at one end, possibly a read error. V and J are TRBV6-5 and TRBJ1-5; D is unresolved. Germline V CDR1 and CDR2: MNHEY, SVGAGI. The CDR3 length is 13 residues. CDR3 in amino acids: CASSYSDGQPRHF. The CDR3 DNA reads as TGTGCCAGCAGTTACTCGGATGGTCAGCCCCGGCATTTT.

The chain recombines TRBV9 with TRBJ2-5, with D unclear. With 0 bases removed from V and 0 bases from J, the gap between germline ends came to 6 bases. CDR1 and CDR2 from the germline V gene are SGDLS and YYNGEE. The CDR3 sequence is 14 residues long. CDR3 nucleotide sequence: TGTGCCAGCAGCGTAGGGCTTCACCAAGAGACCCAGTACTTC. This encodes CASSVGLHQETQYF.

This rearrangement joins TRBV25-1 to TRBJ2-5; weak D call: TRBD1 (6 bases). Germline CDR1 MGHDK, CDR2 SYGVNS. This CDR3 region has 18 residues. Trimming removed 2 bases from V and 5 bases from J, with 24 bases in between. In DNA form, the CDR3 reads TGTGCCAGCAGTGAAGGAAACAGGGCTCTGGGCACGAAGGAGACCCAGTACTTC. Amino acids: CASSEGNRALGTKETQYF.

The CDR3 nucleotides read TGTGCCAGCATTGATCGGCGAAACACCGGGGAGCTGTTTTTT. It yields the protein CASIDRRNTGELFF. The V and J genes are TRBV6-6 and TRBJ2-2; unclear D gene. Between the trimmed V and J ends, which lost 7 bases and 2 bases, there was a span of 11 bases. The CDR3 covers 14 residues. The germline V gene encodes CDR1 MNHNY and CDR2 SVGAGI (reference sequence).

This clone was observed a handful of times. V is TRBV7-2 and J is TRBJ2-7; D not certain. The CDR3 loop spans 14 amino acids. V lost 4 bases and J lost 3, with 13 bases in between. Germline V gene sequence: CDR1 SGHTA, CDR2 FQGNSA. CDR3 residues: CASSYRPPDYEQYF. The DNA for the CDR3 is TGTGCCAGCAGCTACCGACCGCCAGACTACGAGCAGTACTTC.

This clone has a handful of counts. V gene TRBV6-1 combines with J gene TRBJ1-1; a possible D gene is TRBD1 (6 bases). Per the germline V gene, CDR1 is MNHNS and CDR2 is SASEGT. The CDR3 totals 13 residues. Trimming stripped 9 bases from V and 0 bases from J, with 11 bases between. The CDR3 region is CASGQFLNTEAFF. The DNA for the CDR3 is TGTGCCAGTGGACAGTTTCTGAACACTGAAGCTTTCTTT.

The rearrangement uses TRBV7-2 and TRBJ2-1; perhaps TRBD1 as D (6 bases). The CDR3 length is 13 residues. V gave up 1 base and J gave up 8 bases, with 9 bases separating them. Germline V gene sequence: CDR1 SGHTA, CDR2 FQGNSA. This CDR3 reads CASSLVRGDEQFF. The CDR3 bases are TGTGCCAGCAGCTTAGTCAGGGGCGATGAGCAGTTCTTC.

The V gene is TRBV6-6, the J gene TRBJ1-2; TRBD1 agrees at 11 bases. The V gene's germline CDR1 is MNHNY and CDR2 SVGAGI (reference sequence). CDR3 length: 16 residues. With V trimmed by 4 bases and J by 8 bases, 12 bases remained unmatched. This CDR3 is CASSSDRGQRKGGYTF. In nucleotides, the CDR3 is TGTGCCAGCAGTTCGGACAGGGGGCAGAGAAAAGGAGGCTACACCTTC.

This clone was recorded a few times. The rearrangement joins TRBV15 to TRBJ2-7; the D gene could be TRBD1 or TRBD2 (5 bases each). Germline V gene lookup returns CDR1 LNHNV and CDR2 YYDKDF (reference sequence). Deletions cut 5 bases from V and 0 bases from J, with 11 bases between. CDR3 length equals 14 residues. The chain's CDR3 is CATSRDGDSYEQYF. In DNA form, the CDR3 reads TGTGCCACCAGCCGGGACGGTGACTCCTACGAGCAGTACTTC.

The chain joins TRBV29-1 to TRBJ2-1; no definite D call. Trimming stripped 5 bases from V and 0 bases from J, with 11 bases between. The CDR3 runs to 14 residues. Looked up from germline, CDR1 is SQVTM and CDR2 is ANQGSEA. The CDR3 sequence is CSVLTKGSYNEQFF. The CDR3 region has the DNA TGCAGCGTTCTCACCAAGGGCTCCTACAATGAGCAGTTCTTC.

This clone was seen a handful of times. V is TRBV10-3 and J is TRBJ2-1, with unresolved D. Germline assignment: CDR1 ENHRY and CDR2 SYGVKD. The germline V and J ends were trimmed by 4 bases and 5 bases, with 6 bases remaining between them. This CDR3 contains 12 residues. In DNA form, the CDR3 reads TGTGCCATCAGTGGGTATGACAATGAGCAGTTCTTC. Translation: CAISGYDNEQFF.

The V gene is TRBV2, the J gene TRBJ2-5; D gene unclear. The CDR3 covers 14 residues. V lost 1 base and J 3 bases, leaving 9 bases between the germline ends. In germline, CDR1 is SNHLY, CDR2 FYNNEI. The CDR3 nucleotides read TGTGCCAGCAGTGAAGGGGCATTAGAAGAGACCCAGTACTTC. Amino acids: CASSEGALEETQYF.

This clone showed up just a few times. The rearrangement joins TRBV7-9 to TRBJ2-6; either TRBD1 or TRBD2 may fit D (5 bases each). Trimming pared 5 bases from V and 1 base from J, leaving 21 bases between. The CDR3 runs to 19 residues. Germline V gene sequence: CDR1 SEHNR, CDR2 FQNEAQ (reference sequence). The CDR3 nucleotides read TGTGCCAGCAGCCAGTTGGGCGGCGTGGGACGTTCTGGGGCCAACGTCCTGACTTTC. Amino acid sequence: CASSQLGGVGRSGANVLTF.

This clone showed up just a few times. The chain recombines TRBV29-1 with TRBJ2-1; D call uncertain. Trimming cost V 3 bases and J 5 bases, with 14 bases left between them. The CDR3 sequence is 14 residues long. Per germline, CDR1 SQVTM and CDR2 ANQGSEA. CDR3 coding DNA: TGCAGCGTTGATGACTTGACGACAAACAATGAGCAGTTCTTC. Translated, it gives CSVDDLTTNNEQFF.

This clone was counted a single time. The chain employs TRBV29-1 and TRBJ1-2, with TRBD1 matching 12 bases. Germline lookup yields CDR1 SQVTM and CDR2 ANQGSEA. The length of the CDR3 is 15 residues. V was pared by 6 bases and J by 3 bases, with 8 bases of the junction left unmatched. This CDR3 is CSVKKGQGADYGYTF. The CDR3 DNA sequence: TGCAGCGTCAAAAAGGGACAGGGGGCTGACTATGGCTACACCTTC.